This paragraph covers one T cell receptor (beta chain) sequence. Its antigen remains unidentified. Regarding treatment: oral pan-JAK inhibitor, 5-10 mg twice daily. Extraction and reverse transcription of RNA yielded cDNA as the sequencing template. Method: immunoSEQ multiplex PCR; TCRdb's copy keeps in-frame clones and lacks some. The sample holds about 120,000 clones, 58% seen once. The data belong to a study of CD8+ T cells in alopecia areata. Study-level information: The drug, oral tofacitinib, was given to treated patients at 5 to 10 mg twice daily. Overall study results and limits: Among the top 100, expanded CD8+ clones, as well as scalp clonality, were significantly decreased by tofacitinib.

J gave up 3 bases and V 3 bases, and 10 bases lay outside the gene matches. CDR3 size: 15 residues. Looked up from germline, CDR1 is GTSNPN and CDR2 is SVGIG (reference sequence). The sequenced sample was CD8+ T cells sorted from blood, obtained at week 4, from a patient treated with tofacitinib. The sequence was obtained from a human donor with alopecia areata. The chain combines TRBV30 with TRBJ2-7, with 8 bases lining up with TRBD1. CDR3 nucleotides: TGTGCCTGGAGCGGTACAGGGGGAAGGGACTACGAGCAGTACTTC. It codes for CAWSGTGGRDYEQYF.